These T cell receptor beta chains were read from a single sample in a study of T cell responses to AZD1222 COVID-19 vaccine. The table came from immunoSEQ multiplex PCR; TCRdb's copy has only in-frame clones and leaves some out. The data show fewer than 200,000 clones, with roughly nine tenths seen just once and around 2% held by the top ten. This specimen was peripheral blood, taken on day 0 of AZD1222 vaccination. These receptors originate from an adult in good health. Both conserved end residues are part of each CDR3. Expanded clones get a size class; other rows say once, few or many, or leave the size out.

size	V	J	CDR3
-	TRBV7-3	TRBJ1-1	CASSASVNTEAFF
-	TRBV6-4	TRBJ2-3	CASSVEFSTDTQYF
-	TRBV6-1	TRBJ1-1	CASSDGYRGEAFF
-	TRBV11-2	TRBJ2-7	CASSLGVYHEQYF
-	TRBV9	TRBJ1-1	CASSVTEGYTEAFF
-	TRBV30	TRBJ2-1	CASRRGLAPKNEQFF
-	TRBV28	TRBJ1-6	CASSDRAFLHF
-	TRBV7-2	TRBJ1-2	CASSLTGHKRTLYGYTF
-	TRBV5-5	TRBJ2-7	CASSLGTGPFYEQYF
-	TRBV28	TRBJ1-2	CASSFRRGSGYTF
-	TRBV2	TRBJ2-7	CASTQLTGTRYEQYF
-	TRBV5-1	TRBJ2-1	CASSSHFRGEQFF
-	TRBV11-2	TRBJ2-1	CASSLGGREQFF
few	TRBV7-2	TRBJ1-2	CASSLPGNYGYTF